These T cell receptor beta chains were read from a single sample in a study of blood T cell repertoires in COVID-19. Method: immunoSEQ multiplex PCR; TCRdb's copy keeps in-frame clones and lacks some. The profile shows about 23,000 clones, over 75% of them singletons. Sequencing input: peripheral blood. These receptors all stem from an elderly woman with acute or convalescent COVID-19. Each CDR3 is given with its conserved first and last residue.

v_call: TRBV5-5
j_call: TRBJ2-7
cdr3_aa: CASSLGVGSYEQYF

v_call: TRBV7-2
j_call: TRBJ1-2
cdr3_aa: CASSSTRGFSYGYTF

v_call: TRBV3-1/TRBV3-2
j_call: TRBJ2-2
cdr3_aa: CASRDRTNTGELFF

v_call: TRBV5-6
j_call: TRBJ1-2
cdr3_aa: CASSFPRARYYGYTF

v_call: TRBV5-1
j_call: TRBJ1-1
cdr3_aa: CASSSGQGSTEAFF

v_call: TRBV5-6
j_call: TRBJ1-1
cdr3_aa: CASSLLSTVMNTEAFF

v_call: TRBV7-9
j_call: TRBJ2-5
cdr3_aa: CASSLAQVRETQYF

v_call: TRBV24-1
j_call: TRBJ1-4
cdr3_aa: CAPQPFEASGEKLFF

v_call: TRBV7-2
j_call: TRBJ2-1
cdr3_aa: CASRRGGTTYNEQFF

v_call: TRBV12-5
j_call: TRBJ1-3
cdr3_aa: CAGGSGSGNTIYF

v_call: TRBV9
j_call: TRBJ1-3
cdr3_aa: CASSPEDRGRTRGNTIYF

v_call: TRBV6-2/TRBV6-3
j_call: TRBJ1-1
cdr3_aa: CASSSGDRSEEAFF

v_call: TRBV24-1
j_call: TRBJ2-1
cdr3_aa: CATSSQGTSAGGGYNEQFF

v_call: TRBV2
j_call: TRBJ1-1
cdr3_aa: CASRPRTGANTEAFF

v_call: TRBV11-2
j_call: TRBJ2-5
cdr3_aa: CASSVGNSGSLRETQYF

v_call: TRBV9
j_call: TRBJ2-7
cdr3_aa: CASSAGLAGGGYEQYF

v_call: TRBV6-4
j_call: TRBJ2-1
cdr3_aa: CASSDPTSGSRNEQFF

v_call: TRBV4-3
j_call: TRBJ2-1
cdr3_aa: CASSQKGGNEQFF

v_call: TRBV24-1
j_call: TRBJ2-1
cdr3_aa: CATSDFDRGGNNEQFF

v_call: TRBV7-9
j_call: TRBJ1-6
cdr3_aa: CASSDEGQLYNSPLHF

v_call: TRBV27
j_call: TRBJ2-1
cdr3_aa: CASSLRDRAFYEQFF

v_call: TRBV11-2
j_call: TRBJ1-6
cdr3_aa: CASSFVPSGWGSPLHF

v_call: TRBV6-5
j_call: TRBJ1-5
cdr3_aa: CASSYLNTNQPQHF

v_call: TRBV5-8
j_call: TRBJ2-1
cdr3_aa: CASSRLVSVQSYNEQFF